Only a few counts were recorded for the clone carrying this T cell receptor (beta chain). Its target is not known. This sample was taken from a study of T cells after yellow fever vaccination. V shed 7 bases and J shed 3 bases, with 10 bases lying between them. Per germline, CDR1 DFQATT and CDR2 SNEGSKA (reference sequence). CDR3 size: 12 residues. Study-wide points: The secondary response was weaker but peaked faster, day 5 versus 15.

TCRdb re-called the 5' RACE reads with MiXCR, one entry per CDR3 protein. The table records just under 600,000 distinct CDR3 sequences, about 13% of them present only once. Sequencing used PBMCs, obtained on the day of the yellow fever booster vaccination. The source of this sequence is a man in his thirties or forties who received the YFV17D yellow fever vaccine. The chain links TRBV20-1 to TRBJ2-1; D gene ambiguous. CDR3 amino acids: CSGGFNYNEQFF. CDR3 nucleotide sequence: TGCAGTGGAGGATTTAACTACAATGAGCAGTTCTTC.